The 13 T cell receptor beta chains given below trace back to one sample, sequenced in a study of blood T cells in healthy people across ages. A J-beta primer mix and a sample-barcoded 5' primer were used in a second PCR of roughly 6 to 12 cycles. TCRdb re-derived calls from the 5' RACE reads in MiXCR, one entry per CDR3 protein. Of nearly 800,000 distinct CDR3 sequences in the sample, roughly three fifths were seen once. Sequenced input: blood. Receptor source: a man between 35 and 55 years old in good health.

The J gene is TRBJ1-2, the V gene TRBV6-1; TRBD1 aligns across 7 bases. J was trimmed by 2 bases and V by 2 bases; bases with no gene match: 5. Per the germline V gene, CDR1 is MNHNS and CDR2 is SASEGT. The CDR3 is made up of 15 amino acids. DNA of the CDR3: TGTGCCAGCAGTGAACTTGACAGGGTGAACTATGGCTACACCTTC. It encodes CASSELDRVNYGYTF.

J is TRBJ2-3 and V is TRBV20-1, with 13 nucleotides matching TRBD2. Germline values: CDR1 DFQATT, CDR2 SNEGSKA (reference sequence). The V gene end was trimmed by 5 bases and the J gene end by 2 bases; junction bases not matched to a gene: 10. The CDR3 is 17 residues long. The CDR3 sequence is CSAWLLAGGSITDTQYF. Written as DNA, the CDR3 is TGCAGTGCTTGGTTACTAGCGGGGGGGAGTATCACAGATACGCAGTATTTT.

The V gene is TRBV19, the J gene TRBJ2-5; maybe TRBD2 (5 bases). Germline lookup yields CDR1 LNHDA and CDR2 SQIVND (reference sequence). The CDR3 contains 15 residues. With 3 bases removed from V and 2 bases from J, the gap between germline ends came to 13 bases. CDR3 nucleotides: TGTGCCAGTAGTATCTCACACGGGGTACAAGAGACCCAGTACTTC. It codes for CASSISHGVQETQYF.

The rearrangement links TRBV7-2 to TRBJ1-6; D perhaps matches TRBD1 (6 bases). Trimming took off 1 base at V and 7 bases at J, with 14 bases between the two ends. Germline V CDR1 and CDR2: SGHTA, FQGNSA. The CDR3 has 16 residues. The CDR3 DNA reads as TGTGCCAGCAGCTTAGACAACAGGGCATTCAATTCACCCCTCCACTTT. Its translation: CASSLDNRAFNSPLHF.

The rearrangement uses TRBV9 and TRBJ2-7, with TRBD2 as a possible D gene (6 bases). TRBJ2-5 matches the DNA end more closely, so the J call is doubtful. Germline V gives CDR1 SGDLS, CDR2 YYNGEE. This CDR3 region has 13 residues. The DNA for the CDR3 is TGTGCCAGCAGCGTAGGACTAGACGAGACCCAGTACTTC. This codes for CASSVGLDETQYF.

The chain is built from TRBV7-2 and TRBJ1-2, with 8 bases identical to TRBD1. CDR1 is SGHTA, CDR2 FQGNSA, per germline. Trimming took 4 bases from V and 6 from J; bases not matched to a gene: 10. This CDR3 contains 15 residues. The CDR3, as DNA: TGTGCCAGCAGCTCACAGACAGGGGATGATCATGGCTACACCTTC. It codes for CASSSQTGDDHGYTF.

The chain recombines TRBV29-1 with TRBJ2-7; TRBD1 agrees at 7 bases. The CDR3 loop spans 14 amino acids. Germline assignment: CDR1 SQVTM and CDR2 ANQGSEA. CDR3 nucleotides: TGCATCGCCCTACTAAGGACAGGTATCTACGAGCAGTACTTC. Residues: CIALLRTGIYEQYF.

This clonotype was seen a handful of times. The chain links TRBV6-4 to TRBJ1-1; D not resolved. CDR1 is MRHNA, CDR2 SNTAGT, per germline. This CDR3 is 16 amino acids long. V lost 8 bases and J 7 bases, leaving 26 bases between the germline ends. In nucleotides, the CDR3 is TGTGCCAGCGAGCTTCCCGAAATTCCGACGAGAGTTGAAGCTTTCTTT. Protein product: CASELPEIPTRVEAFF.

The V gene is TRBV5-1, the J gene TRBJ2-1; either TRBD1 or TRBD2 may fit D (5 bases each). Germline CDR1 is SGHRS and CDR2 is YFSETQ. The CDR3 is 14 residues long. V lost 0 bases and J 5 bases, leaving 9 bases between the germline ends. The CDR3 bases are TGCGCCAGCAGCTTGGCCGGGGCAGACAATGAGCAGTTCTTC. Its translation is CASSLAGADNEQFF. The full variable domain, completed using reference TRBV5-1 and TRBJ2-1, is KAGVTQTPRYLIKTRGQQVTLSCSPISGHRSVSWYQQTPGQGLQFLFEYFSETQRNKGNFPGRFSGRQFSNSRSEMNVSTLELGDSALYLCASSLAGADNEQFFGPGTRLTVL.

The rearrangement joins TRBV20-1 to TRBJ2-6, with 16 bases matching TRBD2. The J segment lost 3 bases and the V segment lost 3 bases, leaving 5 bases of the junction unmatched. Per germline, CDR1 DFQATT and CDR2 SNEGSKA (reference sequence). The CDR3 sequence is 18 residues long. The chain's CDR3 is CSASPGLAGGIGANVLTF. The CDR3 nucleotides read TGCAGTGCTAGTCCGGGACTAGCGGGGGGGATTGGGGCCAACGTCCTGACTTTC.

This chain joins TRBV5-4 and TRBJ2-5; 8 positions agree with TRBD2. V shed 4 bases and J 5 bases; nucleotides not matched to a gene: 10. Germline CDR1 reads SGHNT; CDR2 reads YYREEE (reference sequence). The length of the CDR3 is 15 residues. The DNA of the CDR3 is TGTGCCAGCAGCCGGGGGGGACTGCGGATGGAGACCCAGTACTTC. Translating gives CASSRGGLRMETQYF.

This chain's CDR3 is CASSLTIRDSKNYGYTF. The CDR3 DNA reads TGTGCCAGCAGCTTGACCATCCGGGACAGTAAAAACTATGGCTACACCTTC. This chain links TRBV5-6 with TRBJ1-2; 7 positions match TRBD1. V lost 1 base and J lost 2; bases outside the gene matches: 11. Per germline, CDR1 SGHDT and CDR2 YYEEEE. The CDR3 has 17 amino acids.

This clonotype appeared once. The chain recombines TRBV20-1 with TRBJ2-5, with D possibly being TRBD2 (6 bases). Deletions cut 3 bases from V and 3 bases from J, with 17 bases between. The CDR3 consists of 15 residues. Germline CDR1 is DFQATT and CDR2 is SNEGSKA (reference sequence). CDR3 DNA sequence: TGCAGTGCTAGGAGCGGCGGGCGGGGAAAAGAGACCCAGTACTTC. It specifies CSARSGGRGKETQYF.